These 17 T cell receptor beta chains came from one sample sequenced in a study of blood T cell repertoires in COVID-19. This table comes from immunoSEQ multiplex PCR, and its TCRdb copy is limited to in-frame clones, with some not included. The data show around 200,000 clones, 80% to 90% seen once. Specimen: PBMCs or T cells enriched from blood (not recorded which). The receptors were gathered from a man younger than 40 who had recovered from COVID-19.

This clone has just a few counts. The J gene is TRBJ1-5, the V gene TRBV6-5; D is possibly TRBD1 (6 bases). V was shortened by 6 bases and J by 4 bases, with 13 bases between the two germline ends. This CDR3 has 14 amino acids. The germline V gene has CDR1 MNHEY and CDR2 SVGAGI. CDR3 coding DNA: TGTGCCAGCAGAGACAGGCCCAGAAATCAGCCCCAGCATTTT. It is translated as CASRDRPRNQPQHF.

This rearrangement joins TRBV2 to TRBJ2-1, with 13 bases lining up with TRBD2. This CDR3 has 16 amino acids. CDR1 SNHLY and CDR2 FYNNEI come from the germline V gene. J lost 4 bases, V lost 1 base, and 1 base had no gene match. Written as DNA, the CDR3 is TGTGCCAGCAGTGAAGGACTAGCGGGGGGATACAATGAGCAGTTCTTC. Amino acid sequence: CASSEGLAGGYNEQFF.

The chain couples TRBV19 to TRBJ1-1; TRBD1 matches 7 bases. Germline CDR1 reads LNHDA; CDR2 reads SQIVND (reference sequence). J gave up 4 bases and V 3 bases, and 8 bases lay outside the gene matches. There are 15 residues in the CDR3. The chain's CDR3 is CASSIKGGSGTEAFF. Here the CDR3 DNA reads TGTGCCAGTAGTATTAAAGGGGGCTCGGGCACTGAAGCTTTCTTT. The variable domain in full, with the rest retrieved from reference TRBV19 and TRBJ1-1, is DGGITQSPKYLFRKEGQNVTLSCEQNLNHDAMYWYRQDPGQGLRLIYYSQIVNDFQKGDIAEGYSVSREKKESFPLTVTSAQKNPTAFYLCASSIKGGSGTEAFFGQGTRLTVV.

This clone was observed a few times. V is TRBV7-6 and J is TRBJ2-2; TRBD1 is a possible D gene (5 bases). V was cut by 1 base and J by 0 bases, with 6 bases left in between. This CDR3 comprises 15 residues. From germline, CDR1 is SGHVS and CDR2 FNYEAQ. The CDR3 DNA reads TGTGCCAGCAGCTTAGGACAGCCGAACACCGGGGAGCTGTTTTTT. It specifies CASSLGQPNTGELFF.

The J gene is TRBJ1-6, the V gene TRBV28; D call uncertain. The V gene lost 5 bases and the J gene lost 5 bases, with 10 bases spanning the gap. Germline values: CDR1 MDHEN, CDR2 SYDVKM. The CDR3 sequence is 14 residues long. The CDR3 DNA is TGTGCCAGCAGTCCCGGGAGGAATAATTCACCCCTCCACTTT. Translated: CASSPGRNNSPLHF.

The rearrangement links TRBV4-3 to TRBJ1-2; D not resolved. Germline CDR1 LGHNA, CDR2 YSLEER. V was cut by 0 bases and J by 4 bases, with 9 bases left in between. The CDR3 is made up of 14 amino acids. The DNA of the CDR3 is TGCGCCAGCAGCCAAGATATCGGGTCCTATGGCTACACCTTC. Its protein is CASSQDIGSYGYTF.

V gene TRBV3-1 (or the pseudogene TRBV3-2) combines with J gene TRBJ2-1; 10 positions match TRBD1. Germline lookup yields CDR1 LGHDT and CDR2 YNNKEL (reference sequence). Unmatched junction bases numbered 11, after V lost 6 bases and J lost 3 bases. There are 17 residues in the CDR3. CDR3 loop: CASSSETRDRGYNEQFF. CDR3 coding DNA: TGTGCCAGCAGTTCCGAAACTCGGGACAGGGGCTACAATGAGCAGTTCTTC.

Comment on this clone: The sample contains more than one DNA sequence encoding this CDR3. The chain has TRBV30 and TRBJ2-2; maybe TRBD2 (5 bases). CDR3 length: 12 amino acids. Trimming pared 2 bases from V and 5 bases from J, leaving 6 bases between. Germline V gene lookup returns CDR1 GTSNPN and CDR2 SVGIG (reference sequence). This chain's CDR3 is CAWSRRTGELFF. The CDR3 DNA follows: TGTGCCTGGAGTCGGAGGACCGGGGAGCTGTTTTTT.

This chain uses TRBV7-9 with TRBJ2-1; 10 bases match TRBD2. Unmatched junction bases numbered 6, after V lost 4 bases and J lost 9 bases. This CDR3 comprises 14 residues. The germline V gene encodes CDR1 SEHNR and CDR2 FQNEAQ (reference sequence). CDR3 loop: CASSSLAGSSEQFF. In nucleotides, the CDR3 is TGTGCCAGCAGCTCACTAGCGGGGTCTAGTGAGCAGTTCTTC.

The chain links TRBV27 to TRBJ2-2; 9 nucleotides agree with TRBD1. Germline V lookup: CDR1 MNHEY, CDR2 SMNVEV (reference sequence). With V trimmed by 4 bases and J by 7 bases, 4 bases remained unmatched. The CDR3 contains 14 residues. In DNA form, the CDR3 reads TGTGCCAGCAGTTCGGACAGGGGTGGCGGGGAGCTGTTTTTT. Translation gives CASSSDRGGGELFF.

This chain joins TRBV28 and TRBJ2-3; D is uncertain. This CDR3 region has 13 residues. The germline gives CDR1 MDHEN, CDR2 SYDVKM. Trimming left V 8 bases short and J 2 bases short, with 11 bases between. The CDR3 sequence: CASRSPATDTQYF. CDR3 nucleotides: TGTGCCAGCCGGAGTCCCGCCACAGATACGCAGTATTTT.

In this sample, this clone turned up a few times. The rearrangement uses TRBV19 and TRBJ1-5; D unresolved. Germline V CDR1 and CDR2: LNHDA, SQIVND (reference sequence). CDR3 length: 14 amino acids. V dropped 3 bases and J dropped 0 bases, with 6 bases sitting between them. The CDR3: CASSIGVSNQPQHF. The CDR3 nucleotides read TGTGCCAGTAGTATCGGGGTTAGCAATCAGCCCCAGCATTTT. Combining the CDR3 with reference TRBV19 and TRBJ1-5 gives the whole variable domain DGGITQSPKYLFRKEGQNVTLSCEQNLNHDAMYWYRQDPGQGLRLIYYSQIVNDFQKGDIAEGYSVSREKKESFPLTVTSAQKNPTAFYLCASSIGVSNQPQHFGDGTRLSIL.

The chain recombines TRBV18 with TRBJ2-7; no clear D gene. Germline values: CDR1 KGHSH, CDR2 LQKENI. This CDR3 contains 15 residues. V shed 6 bases and J shed 0 bases, with 15 bases lying between them. CDR3 coding DNA: TGTGCCAGCTCTCCAAAGCTCACTACCTCCTACGAGCAGTACTTC. Protein: CASSPKLTTSYEQYF. The full variable domain, rest sourced from reference TRBV18 and TRBJ2-7, is NAGVMQNPRHLVRRRGQEARLRCSPMKGHSHVYWYRQLPEEGLKFMVYLQKENIIDESGMPKERFSAEFPKEGPSILRIQQVVRGDSAAYFCASSPKLTTSYEQYFGPGTRLTVT.

The chain links TRBV9 to TRBJ1-3; D is uncertain. V dropped 1 base and J dropped 0 bases, with 17 bases sitting between them. Germline V gene data show CDR1 as SGDLS and CDR2 as YYNGEE. The CDR3 is 18 residues long. The CDR3 here is CASSVSGSKPSSGNTIYF. The CDR3 DNA reads TGTGCCAGCAGCGTAAGTGGCAGCAAACCTAGCTCTGGAAACACCATATATTTT.

The V gene is TRBV4-1, the J gene TRBJ1-2; D is perhaps TRBD1 (6 bases). This CDR3 comprises 18 residues. Trimming took off 1 base at V and 3 bases at J, with 21 bases between the two ends. The germline gives CDR1 MGHRA, CDR2 YSYEKL. The CDR3 DNA sequence: TGCGCCAGCAGCCAAGTCTTTTCTCGGCAGGGGCACGACTATGGCTACACCTTC. Translated, it gives CASSQVFSRQGHDYGYTF.

The chain joins TRBV7-2 to TRBJ2-3, with D tentatively TRBD2 (5 bases). The germline V gene has CDR1 SGHTA and CDR2 FQGNSA. The CDR3 has 14 residues. The germline V and J ends were trimmed by 5 bases and 0 bases, with 9 bases remaining between them. The CDR3 DNA is TGTGCCAGCAGCGCCGGACTCAGCACAGATACGCAGTATTTT. Protein product: CASSAGLSTDTQYF.

The chain is built from TRBV24-1 and TRBJ2-2; 7 nucleotides line up with TRBD1. Per germline, CDR1 KGHDR and CDR2 SFDVKD. The V segment lost 8 bases and the J segment 6 bases; nucleotides outside the gene matches: 2. The CDR3 extends over 12 amino acids. As DNA, the CDR3 is TGTGCCACCAACCAGGGGGCCGGGGAGCTGTTTTTT. Encoded protein: CATNQGAGELFF.